This T cell receptor (beta chain) was identified in a study of cytomegalovirus exposure and HLA in healthy donors. With respect to this clone: No antigen is known for it.

The PCR contained 60 Vbeta and 13 Jbeta primers. The assay was immunoSEQ multiplex PCR, and TCRdb's table has in-frame clones only and misses some. Of 100,000 or so clones listed, roughly 81% are singletons. This CDR3 spans 16 amino acids. Per germline, CDR1 SGDLS and CDR2 YYNGEE. V was trimmed by 0 bases and J by 2 bases, leaving 13 bases between them. Study-wide findings and caveats: The study listed around 150 cytomegalovirus-associated TCR beta chains. A previous analysis found most TCR beta V segments productive roughly 90% or roughly 30% of the time.

This sequence joins TRBV9 and TRBJ2-3, with a possible D match to TRBD2 (6 bases). This clonotype was obtained from a man in his forties in good health and CMV-seronegative. Sequencing was done on a sample of PBMCs. CDR3 sequence reads: CASSVGRRVPTDTQYF. The CDR3 nucleotides are TGTGCCAGCAGCGTAGGGCGGAGGGTCCCCACAGATACGCAGTATTTT.